This T cell receptor beta chain derives from a study of blood T cell repertoires in COVID-19. The CDR3 covers 15 residues. Per the germline V gene, CDR1 is LNHDA and CDR2 is SQIVND (reference sequence). V shed 3 bases and J shed 0 bases, with 9 bases lying between them. Here immunoSEQ multiplex PCR was the method, and the copy in TCRdb shows in-frame clones only, minus some. The sample shows fewer than 250,000 clones, around 84% of them seen only once. The recovered donors of Cohort 3 showed two negative PCRs, clearance, or symptom resolution. The sequence came from a woman in her twenties or thirties who had recovered from COVID-19. What was sequenced was PBMCs or T cells enriched from blood (not recorded which). The V call is TRBV19, the J call TRBJ2-1, with D perhaps TRBD1 (6 bases). Written as DNA, the CDR3 is TGTGCCAGTAGTATCCAGGGGAACTCCTACAATGAGCAGTTCTTC. It specifies CASSIQGNSYNEQFF.